A selection of T cell receptor beta chains follows, all from one sample in a study of T cell responses to AZD1222 COVID-19 vaccine. Assay used: immunoSEQ multiplex PCR; TCRdb lists only in-frame clones, some missing. The table records under 200,000 clones, around 90% of them present only once. The starting material was peripheral blood, obtained on day 0 of AZD1222 vaccination. The receptors shown here come from an adult in good health. The CDR3 runs from the conserved cysteine through the conserved F or W. Size is omitted from some rows. Given values are once, few, many or a class for expanded clones.

j_call clone_size v_call cdr3_aa
TRBJ1-2 - TRBV28 CASSSYRGLRGYTF
TRBJ2-3 - TRBV5-1 CASSLALGGISDTQYF
TRBJ1-5 once TRBV7-7 CASSANNETGLTLNQPQHF
TRBJ1-1 - TRBV7-2 CASSSWRAKVNTEAFF
TRBJ1-3 - TRBV4-2 CASSQPGRGLVNTIYF
TRBJ2-5 - TRBV5-8 CASSLVAPGTQYF
TRBJ2-7 - TRBV13 CASSLSLDVAREQYF
TRBJ2-7 once TRBV7-2 CASSSLYEQYF
TRBJ2-7 - TRBV2 CATTRGTGQYEQYF
TRBJ1-6 - TRBV5-6 CASSPPGINSPLHF
TRBJ2-1 few TRBV27 CASRLLAGGLSEQFF
TRBJ2-3 - TRBV23-1 CASSQGKSTDTQYF
TRBJ1-1 - TRBV18 CASSQNQRPGTEAFF
TRBJ2-2 - TRBV5-1 CASSPRTSGSLTGELFF
TRBJ1-1 - TRBV7-3 CASSSRDRTEAFF
TRBJ2-6 - TRBV7-9 CASSLKGSSGANVLTF
TRBJ2-1 - TRBV5-3 CASRTSAYNEQFF
TRBJ2-7 - TRBV28 CASRHILGEGHSYEQYF
TRBJ2-4 - TRBV28 CASRSTGGIAKNIQYF
TRBJ2-7 - TRBV3-1/TRBV3-2 CASSQARGIYEQYF
TRBJ1-4 - TRBV6-5 CASSYSPGQEGKLFF
TRBJ2-7 - TRBV2 CASSEDGLGAPKQYF
TRBJ2-1 - TRBV4-3 CASSQRLATSFGNEQFF
TRBJ1-5 - TRBV19 CASSGVDQPQHF
TRBJ2-7 - TRBV2 CASSDLGQGIYEQYF
TRBJ2-7 - TRBV4-1 CASSQDPDGSYEQYF
TRBJ2-7 - TRBV7-2 CASRSPLAPRTYEQYF
TRBJ1-5 - TRBV3-1/TRBV3-2 CASSRKGDRGQPQHF
TRBJ2-5 - TRBV5-6 CASSKPREEPQETQYF
TRBJ2-1 - TRBV6-5 CASRGFSGTWNEQFF
TRBJ2-3 - TRBV9 CASSVGSQTGTDTQYF
TRBJ1-1 - TRBV2 CASRAGALFMNTEAFF
TRBJ1-2 - TRBV19 CATEDSRYGYTF
TRBJ2-3 - TRBV11-3 CASTQGVRVQYF
TRBJ2-1 - TRBV11-2 CASSSVGAPGNEQFF
TRBJ2-1 - TRBV19 CATRSGATRSFF
TRBJ1-4 - TRBV29-1 CSVEDRMGATNEKLFF
TRBJ2-7 - TRBV2 CASRLGQQYEQYF
TRBJ1-2 few TRBV10-3 CAISDQGGNYGYTF
TRBJ2-1 - TRBV7-2 CASSFSGRAVNEQFF
TRBJ2-1 few TRBV5-1 CAISSPPYNEQFF
TRBJ2-7 - TRBV5-1 CASSLTGAGYEQYF
TRBJ2-1 - TRBV13 CASSPPAAGANEQFF
TRBJ1-2 - TRBV29-1 CSDRLGMTGPHGGYTF
TRBJ2-7 - TRBV9 CASSVGPAGTYEQYF
TRBJ1-1 - TRBV7-2 CASSLELQNTEAFF
TRBJ1-1 once TRBV6-5 CASGVEDATEAFF
TRBJ2-2 - TRBV5-1 CASSFQAGSNTGELFF
TRBJ2-2 - TRBV2 CASSEVTNTGELFF
TRBJ2-5 - TRBV5-1 CASSSDSFQETQYF
TRBJ2-2 - TRBV9 CASSLSGALELFF
TRBJ2-7 - TRBV6-5 CASSYSTTTGIHEQYF